The source of this TCR beta chain is a study of shared T cell receptors in the human thymus. Using immunoSEQ multiplex PCR, the repertoire was profiled, and TCRdb retains in-frame clones only, with some absent. The sample carries hundreds of thousands of clones, 80% to 90% recorded once. V gave up 4 bases and J gave up 1 base, with 17 bases separating them. The CDR3 extends over 16 amino acids. Germline values: CDR1 GTSNPN, CDR2 SVGIG (reference sequence). In addition, the sample was reused for a study of human thymus T cells. That report adds: Corrective heart surgery yielded resections, and these provided the thymus tissue. Apparent skewing of V and J gene usage characterized both thymic and blood repertoires. Related research has reported that thymic repertoires overlap highly among unrelated individuals.

The clonotype was recovered from a boy under two years old with a congenital heart defect. This chain links TRBV30 with TRBJ1-5; weak D call: TRBD1 (5 bases). The sequencing input was thymocytes. The CDR3 protein is CAWNHKGFESNQPQHF. As DNA, the CDR3 is TGTGCCTGGAATCATAAGGGGTTCGAAAGCAATCAGCCCCAGCATTTT.